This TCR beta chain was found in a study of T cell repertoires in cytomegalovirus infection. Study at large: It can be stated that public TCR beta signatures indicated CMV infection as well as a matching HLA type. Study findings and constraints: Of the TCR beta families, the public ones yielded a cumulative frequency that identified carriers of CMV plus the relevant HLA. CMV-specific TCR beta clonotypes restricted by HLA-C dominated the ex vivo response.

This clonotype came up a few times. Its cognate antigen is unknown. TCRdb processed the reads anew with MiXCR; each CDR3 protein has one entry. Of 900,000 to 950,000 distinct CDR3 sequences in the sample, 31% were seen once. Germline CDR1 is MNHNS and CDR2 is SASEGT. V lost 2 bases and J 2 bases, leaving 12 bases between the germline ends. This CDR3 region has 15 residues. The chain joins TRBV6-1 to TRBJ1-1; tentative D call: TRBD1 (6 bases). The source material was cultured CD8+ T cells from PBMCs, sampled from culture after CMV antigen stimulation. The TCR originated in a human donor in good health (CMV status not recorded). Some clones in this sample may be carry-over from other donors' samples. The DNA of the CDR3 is TGTGCCAGCAGTGAACTGAGGGGGTATAACACTGAAGCTTTCTTT. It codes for CASSELRGYNTEAFF.